This T cell receptor beta chain comes out of a study of STAT5B mutations in CD4+ large granular lymphocyte leukemia. Repertoires were generated with immunoSEQ multiplex PCR, while TCRdb's copy carries only in-frame clones and drops some. In the table there are tens of thousands of clones, roughly 70% of which are singletons. Study conclusions and caveats: Compared with healthy controls (2/35), patient top clones favored TRBV06 (8/27). Patient CD4-sorted repertoires stayed more clonal than healthy ones after leukemic-clone removal.

CDR1 and CDR2 (germline): SGHAT, FQNNGV. Trimming took off 1 base at V and 2 bases at J, with 9 bases between the two ends. The CDR3 totals 15 residues. To note about this clone: Its target is unknown.

Sequenced sample: CD4+ T cells from blood buffy coats. The TCR comes from a human donor in good health. The genes are TRBV11-2 and TRBJ1-5; D remains ambiguous. CDR3: CASSLGMLGNQPQHF. CDR3 DNA sequence: TGTGCCAGCAGCTTAGGGATGTTAGGCAATCAGCCCCAGCATTTT. Together with reference TRBV11-2 and TRBJ1-5, the CDR3 gives the full variable domain: EAGVAQSPRYKIIEKRQSVAFWCNPISGHATLYWYQQILGQGPKLLIQFQNNGVVDDSQLPKDRFSAERLKGVDSTLKIQPAKLEDSAVYLCASSLGMLGNQPQHFGDGTRLSIL.